This TCR beta chain was identified during a study of blood T cell repertoires in COVID-19. In the study overall: Specimens from acute and convalescent COVID-19 originated in the United States, Italy and Spain. In each case, the material was cDNA or gDNA derived from T cells, B-cell-depleted T cells, or PBMCs.

Study processing details: Reference gene primer amplification gave estimated nucleated cell counts. Here immunoSEQ multiplex PCR was the method, and the copy in TCRdb shows in-frame clones only, minus some. Clone size and the V and J calls come from that table; the DNA yielded D and trimming. The sample shows fewer than 350,000 clones, approximately 83% of them seen only once. Sequenced material: peripheral blood. The origin of this receptor is a woman aged 30 to 39 who had recovered from COVID-19.

The CDR3 sequence is CASSLEPGSGANVLTF. The CDR3 DNA follows: TGCGCCAGCAGCTTGGAACCGGGATCTGGGGCCAACGTCCTGACTTTC. The chain is built from TRBV5-1 and TRBJ2-6; D is possibly TRBD2 (5 bases). This CDR3 spans 16 amino acids. V lost 0 bases and J lost 1, with 8 bases in between. Germline V gives CDR1 SGHRS, CDR2 YFSETQ. Full variable domain (remainder filled in from reference TRBV5-1 and TRBJ2-6): KAGVTQTPRYLIKTRGQQVTLSCSPISGHRSVSWYQQTPGQGLQFLFEYFSETQRNKGNFPGRFSGRQFSNSRSEMNVSTLELGDSALYLCASSLEPGSGANVLTFGAGSRLTVL.